The 27 T cell receptor beta chains listed next were all sequenced from one sample in a study of cytomegalovirus exposure and HLA in healthy donors. 13 Jbeta primers and 60 Vbeta primers were used for the PCR. Some clones are missing from TCRdb's copy, which holds only in-frame ones; the method was immunoSEQ multiplex PCR. The sample consists of 100,000 to 150,000 clones, about 73% of them appearing once. Sequencing was carried out using PBMCs. The receptors were sampled from a woman between 35 and 50 years old in good health and CMV-seronegative.

The DNA for the CDR3 is TGCGCCAGCAGCTTGGAGTTAGTTGGCGGAGATACGCAGTATTTT. This translates into CASSLELVGGDTQYF. The chain joins TRBV5-1 to TRBJ2-3; D is ambiguous. Germline assignment: CDR1 SGHRS and CDR2 YFSETQ. The CDR3 is 15 residues long. With 0 bases removed from V and 5 bases from J, the gap between germline ends came to 13 bases.

This rearrangement joins TRBV19 to TRBJ2-4; 9 bases fit TRBD1. CDR1 is LNHDA and CDR2 is SQIVND in the germline V gene (reference sequence). CDR3 length equals 16 residues. V trimming: 5 bases; J trimming: 0 bases; junction bases outside the gene matches: 5. The CDR3 region has the DNA TGTGCCAGTAGTGCTCTGGACAGGGGAGCCAAAAACATTCAGTACTTC. Its protein is CASSALDRGAKNIQYF.

This chain connects TRBV6-6 to TRBJ2-5; D call uncertain. In germline, CDR1 is MNHNY, CDR2 SVGAGI (reference sequence). The CDR3 sequence is 13 residues long. Trimming removed 5 bases at V and 3 bases at J, with 10 bases between. CDR3 amino acids: CASSPLSEETQYF. The CDR3 DNA reads as TGTGCCAGCAGTCCTCTTTCGGAAGAGACCCAGTACTTC.

The chain couples TRBV7-6 to TRBJ2-1, with 10 nucleotides matching TRBD2. The V segment lost 4 bases and the J segment 6 bases; nucleotides outside the gene matches: 9. The CDR3 spans 16 residues. In germline, CDR1 is SGHVS, CDR2 FNYEAQ. The CDR3 nucleotides read TGTGCCAGCAGCTCCTTAGGTAGCGGGAGGAGCAATGAGCAGTTCTTC. This gives the protein CASSSLGSGRSNEQFF.

The V and J genes are TRBV7-8 and TRBJ2-7; no firm D call. The CDR3 sequence is 16 residues long. Germline CDR1 SGHVS, CDR2 FQNEAQ. V gave up 4 bases and J gave up 1 base, with 17 bases separating them. This chain's CDR3 is CASSYPGLTTSYEQYF. The CDR3 bases are TGTGCCAGCAGCTACCCTGGCCTGACGACTTCCTACGAGCAGTACTTC.

This clone occurred a few times. A junction boundary mismatches the germline segment, possibly from a read error. DNA of the CDR3: TGTGCCAGAGGCTTACAGGGGAACACCGGGGAGCTGTTTTTT. Amino acids: CARGLQGNTGELFF. This chain joins TRBV5-3 and TRBJ2-2; TRBD1 might be the D (6 bases). TRBV5-3 is filed as an ORF, its function uncertain. This CDR3 region has 14 residues.

In nucleotides, the CDR3 is TGTGCCAGCAGCCCCAGGGTCTTGGACTATGGCTACACCTTC. Translating it yields CASSPRVLDYGYTF. V gene TRBV14 combines with J gene TRBJ1-2, with D possibly matching TRBD1 (5 bases). In germline, CDR1 is SGHDN, CDR2 FVKESK. V gave up 4 bases and J gave up 3 bases, with 12 bases separating them. This CDR3 has 14 residues.

In its sample, this clone was seen a few times. V usage is TRBV18 and J usage is TRBJ1-1, with a possible D match to TRBD1 (5 bases). CDR1 and CDR2 from the germline V gene are KGHSH and LQKENI. The length of the CDR3 is 15 residues. Trimming cost V 3 bases and J 1 base, with 12 bases left between them. The CDR3 bases are TGTGCCAGCTCACCCCTCCAGGGAGGGAACACTGAAGCTTTCTTT. Translated: CASSPLQGGNTEAFF.

This clone turned up a few times. The chain couples TRBV7-8 to TRBJ2-3; 14 bases map to TRBD2. CDR1 is SGHVS and CDR2 is FQNEAQ in the germline V gene. V was pared by 6 bases and J by 5 bases, with 4 bases of the junction left unmatched. The CDR3 length is 15 residues. Written as DNA, the CDR3 is TGTGCCAGCAGTACGACTAGCGGGAGGGGAGATACGCAGTATTTT. Amino acids: CASSTTSGRGDTQYF.

The rearrangement links TRBV4-1 to TRBJ1-5; TRBD1 aligns across 7 bases. Germline loops: CDR1 MGHRA, CDR2 YSYEKL. This CDR3 contains 15 residues. V gave up 5 bases and J gave up 4 bases; unmatched junction bases: 8. CDR3 sequence reads: CASSWDGTDNQPQHF. As DNA, the CDR3 is TGCGCCAGCAGCTGGGATGGGACAGATAATCAGCCCCAGCATTTT.

The genes are TRBV1 and TRBJ1-3. TRBV1 is a pseudogene. The CDR3 contains 18 residues. The CDR3 region has the DNA TGCACCAGCAGCCACCCGGGGGGAAAGACCCAGCCTGGAAACACCATATATTTT. Its protein product is CTSSHPGGKTQPGNTIYF.

The genes are TRBV11-2 and TRBJ1-1; tentative D call: TRBD1 (5 bases). The CDR3 runs 15 residues. V was cut by 1 base and J by 5 bases, with 14 bases left in between. Germline V CDR1 and CDR2: SGHAT, FQNNGV. The DNA of the CDR3 is TGTGCCAGCAGCTTAGCTCAGGGTCGGGGGACTGAAGCTTTCTTT. Protein: CASSLAQGRGTEAFF.

V gene TRBV11-1 combines with J gene TRBJ2-1; 10 nucleotides align to TRBD2. The CDR3 runs to 16 residues. With V trimmed by 3 bases and J by 7 bases, 9 bases remained unmatched. CDR1 and CDR2 from the germline V gene are SGHAT and FQDESV (reference sequence). The CDR3 DNA follows: TGTGCCAGCAGCTTTAGGGGGGCTAGCGGGAGAAATGAGCAGTTCTTC. Translating gives CASSFRGASGRNEQFF.

This clone was detected once. The rearrangement joins TRBV7-2 to TRBJ2-2; D ambiguous. V lost 5 bases and J lost 9, with 13 bases in between. The CDR3 contains 13 residues. Germline V gene data show CDR1 as SGHTA and CDR2 as FQGNSA. The DNA of the CDR3 is TGTGCCAGCAGCCCTATGGTTTTCCGGGAGCTGTTTTTT. Its translation is CASSPMVFRELFF.

This clone was detected once. The chain uses TRBV27 and TRBJ2-1; 11 bases line up with TRBD2. Trimming removed 4 bases from V and 4 bases from J; junction bases left unmatched: 9. This CDR3 contains 17 residues. Germline V lookup: CDR1 MNHEY, CDR2 SMNVEV (reference sequence). CDR3 amino acids: CASSSGLAEHPYNEQFF. CDR3 DNA sequence: TGTGCCAGCAGTTCGGGACTAGCGGAACACCCTTACAATGAGCAGTTCTTC.

The chain joins TRBV11-2 to TRBJ2-3; D gene ambiguous. The V end was cut by 5 bases, the J end by 1 base, with 13 bases between. The CDR3 loop spans 15 amino acids. Per germline, CDR1 SGHAT and CDR2 FQNNGV. CDR3 bases: TGTGCCAGCAGCATGACAAATTCTCGCACAGATACGCAGTATTTT. It codes for CASSMTNSRTDTQYF.

The chain joins TRBV14 to TRBJ2-7; 7 positions match TRBD2. Germline V CDR1 and CDR2: SGHDN, FVKESK. V shed 4 bases and J 9 bases; nucleotides not matched to a gene: 12. This CDR3 region has 14 residues. CDR3 residues: CASSPVRDWGGQYF. In DNA form, the CDR3 reads TGTGCCAGCAGCCCGGTCCGGGACTGGGGGGGGCAGTACTTC.

The chain couples TRBV30 to TRBJ1-1, with a possible D match to TRBD1 (6 bases). The CDR3 has 12 residues. Trimming took off 8 bases at V and 1 base at J, with 11 bases between the two ends. Germline-derived CDR1 and CDR2 are GTSNPN and SVGIG (reference sequence). CDR3 residues: CAGDIGNTEAFF. For the CDR3, the DNA is TGTGCCGGGGACATTGGGAACACTGAAGCTTTCTTT.

The chain couples TRBV18 to TRBJ2-1; D unresolved. V lost 3 bases, J lost 6 bases, and 12 bases lay in between. Germline V lookup: CDR1 KGHSH, CDR2 LQKENI. CDR3 size: 14 residues. This CDR3 is CASSPQRQVNEQFF. In nucleotides, the CDR3 is TGTGCCAGCTCACCTCAAAGGCAGGTCAATGAGCAGTTCTTC.

The gene calls are TRBV30 and TRBJ2-3, with 7 positions matching TRBD2. V lost 2 bases to trimming and J lost 2 bases; unmatched junction nucleotides: 7. The CDR3 has 15 amino acids. The germline V gene has CDR1 GTSNPN and CDR2 SVGIG (reference sequence). The CDR3 region has the DNA TGTGCCTGGAGTCAGGGCGGGAGTCCCACAGATACGCAGTATTTT. Translation gives CAWSQGGSPTDTQYF.

The gene calls are TRBV28 and TRBJ1-5, with D possibly being TRBD1 (5 bases). The V gene lost 3 bases and the J gene lost 0 bases, with 18 bases spanning the gap. CDR3 size: 18 residues. Germline CDR1 is MDHEN and CDR2 is SYDVKM. The CDR3 is CASSLGGGAGNSNQPQHF. The CDR3 DNA reads TGTGCCAGCAGTTTGGGTGGCGGGGCGGGGAATAGCAATCAGCCCCAGCATTTT.

The rearrangement links TRBV9 to TRBJ2-1, with no clear D. In germline, CDR1 is SGDLS, CDR2 YYNGEE. V shed 0 bases and J shed 7 bases, with 20 bases lying between them. This CDR3 contains 17 residues. The CDR3 DNA sequence: TGTGCCAGCAGCGTAGATGGAGACGTCCTCCTCGGGAATGAGCAGTTCTTC. Encoded protein: CASSVDGDVLLGNEQFF.

This clone has a handful of counts. This chain uses TRBV28 with TRBJ1-6, with D unresolved. With 3 bases removed from V and 7 bases from J, the gap between germline ends came to 10 bases. Germline CDR1 reads MDHEN; CDR2 reads SYDVKM. This CDR3 is built from 14 residues. CDR3: CASSFGIGNSPLHF. DNA of the CDR3: TGTGCCAGCAGTTTCGGGATAGGGAATTCACCCCTCCACTTT.

The chain links TRBV9 to TRBJ2-5, with 9 bases matching TRBD1. The germline V gene encodes CDR1 SGDLS and CDR2 YYNGEE. The CDR3 consists of 15 residues. The V segment lost 2 bases and the J segment 4 bases; nucleotides outside the gene matches: 6. DNA of the CDR3: TGTGCCAGCAGCGTGGCGACAGGGGGGGGAGAGACCCAGTACTTC. Translating gives CASSVATGGGETQYF.

The V and J genes are TRBV19 and TRBJ1-1; D call uncertain. V lost 3 bases to trimming and J lost 3 bases, with 11 bases between them. CDR3 length: 14 amino acids. Germline V gene sequence: CDR1 LNHDA, CDR2 SQIVND (reference sequence). The CDR3 sequence: CASSMALSYTEAFF. CDR3 DNA: TGTGCCAGTAGTATGGCATTAAGTTACACTGAAGCTTTCTTT.

The V call is TRBV27, the J call TRBJ1-2; tentative D call: TRBD1 (5 bases). The CDR3 consists of 14 residues. V lost 2 bases to trimming and J lost 6 bases, with 13 bases between them. CDR1 and CDR2 (germline): MNHEY, SMNVEV (reference sequence). The CDR3 protein is CASSLQGADDGYTF. CDR3 coding DNA: TGTGCCAGCAGTTTACAGGGTGCTGATGATGGCTACACCTTC.

This clone was counted a few times. V usage is TRBV6-1 and J usage is TRBJ2-5; TRBD2 agrees at 7 bases. The better agreement between TRBJ2-7 and the DNA end casts doubt on the J call. Germline V gene lookup returns CDR1 MNHNS and CDR2 SASEGT. The CDR3 covers 14 residues. The CDR3 DNA sequence: TGTGCCATCTACCGCTCGGCGGGGGCCTACGAGCAGTACTTC. Protein: CAIYRSAGAYEQYF.